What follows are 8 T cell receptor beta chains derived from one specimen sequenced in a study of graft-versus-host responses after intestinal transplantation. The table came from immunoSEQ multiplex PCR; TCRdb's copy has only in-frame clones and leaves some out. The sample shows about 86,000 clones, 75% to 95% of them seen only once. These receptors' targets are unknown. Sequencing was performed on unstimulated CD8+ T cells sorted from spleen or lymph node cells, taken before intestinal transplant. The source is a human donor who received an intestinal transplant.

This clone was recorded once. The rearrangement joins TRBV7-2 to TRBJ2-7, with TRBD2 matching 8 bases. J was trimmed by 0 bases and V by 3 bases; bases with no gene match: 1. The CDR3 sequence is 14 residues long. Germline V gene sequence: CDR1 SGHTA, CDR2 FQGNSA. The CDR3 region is CASSLLAGSYEQYF. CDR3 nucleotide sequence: TGTGCCAGCAGCTTGCTAGCGGGCTCCTACGAGCAGTACTTC.

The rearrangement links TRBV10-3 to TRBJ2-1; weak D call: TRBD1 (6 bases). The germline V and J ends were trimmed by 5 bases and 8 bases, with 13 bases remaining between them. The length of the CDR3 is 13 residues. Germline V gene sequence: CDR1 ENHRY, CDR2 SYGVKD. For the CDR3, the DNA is TGTGCCATCAGTCCACTAGAGGGGGATGAGCAGTTCTTC. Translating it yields CAISPLEGDEQFF.

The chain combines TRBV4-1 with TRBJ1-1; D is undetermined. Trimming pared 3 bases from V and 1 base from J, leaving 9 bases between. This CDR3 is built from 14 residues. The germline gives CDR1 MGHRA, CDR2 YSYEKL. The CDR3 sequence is CASSHHVQNTEAFF. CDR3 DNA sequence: TGCGCCAGCAGCCACCATGTCCAGAACACTGAAGCTTTCTTT.

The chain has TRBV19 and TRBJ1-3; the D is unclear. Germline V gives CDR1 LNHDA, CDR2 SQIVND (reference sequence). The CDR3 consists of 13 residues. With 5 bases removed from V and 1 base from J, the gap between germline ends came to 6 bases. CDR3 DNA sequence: TGTGCCAGTAGTTCACTATCTGGAAACACCATATATTTT. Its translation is CASSSLSGNTIYF.

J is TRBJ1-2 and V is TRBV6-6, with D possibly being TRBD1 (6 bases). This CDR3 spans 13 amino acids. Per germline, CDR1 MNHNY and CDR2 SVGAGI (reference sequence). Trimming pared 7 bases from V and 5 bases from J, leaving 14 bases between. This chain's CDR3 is CASTSGTLYGYTF. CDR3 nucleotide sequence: TGTGCCAGCACGTCCGGGACATTGTATGGCTACACCTTC.

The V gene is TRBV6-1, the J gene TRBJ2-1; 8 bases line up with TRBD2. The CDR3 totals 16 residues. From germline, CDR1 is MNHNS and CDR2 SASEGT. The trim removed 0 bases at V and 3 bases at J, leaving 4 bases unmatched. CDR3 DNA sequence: TGTGCCAGCAGTGAAGCCCGCCTAGCGGGCTACAATGAGCAGTTCTTC. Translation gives CASSEARLAGYNEQFF.

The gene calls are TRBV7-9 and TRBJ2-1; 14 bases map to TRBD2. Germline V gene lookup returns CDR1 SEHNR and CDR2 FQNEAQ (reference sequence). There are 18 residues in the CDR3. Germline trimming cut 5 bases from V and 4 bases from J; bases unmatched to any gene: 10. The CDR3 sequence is CASSLGTSGSGWYNEQFF. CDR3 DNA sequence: TGTGCCAGCAGCCTCGGGACTAGCGGGAGCGGTTGGTACAATGAGCAGTTCTTC.

CDR3 DNA: TGTGCCAGCAGTTTAAGCCCCCAGGGGACTGAAGCTTTCTTT. Encoded protein: CASSLSPQGTEAFF. The chain has TRBV27 and TRBJ1-1, with D tentatively TRBD1 (6 bases). The V end was cut by 2 bases, the J end by 5 bases, with 12 bases between. The V gene's germline CDR1 is MNHEY and CDR2 SMNVEV (reference sequence). This CDR3 contains 14 residues.